These T cell receptor beta chains were read from a single sample in a study of CD8 T cells in ankylosing spondylitis. In TCRdb, the 5' RACE reads were re-called with MiXCR into one record per CDR3 protein. The profile shows roughly 450,000 distinct CDR3 sequences, 26% of them singletons. The material sequenced was blood, either unsorted or a sorted T cell fraction (not recorded which). The source is a male donor with ankylosing spondylitis. The CDR3 runs from the conserved cysteine through the conserved F or W. A D gene is named only where the DNA matches it firmly. A row's size may be missing; if present it is once, few, many or a size class.

CASSPRGRWLAGAPYNEQFF,TGTGCCAGCAGCCCCAGGGGGCGTTGGCTAGCGGGAGCACCCTACAATGAGCAGTTCTTC,NA,TRBJ2-1,TRBD2,TRBV3-1
CASSLEATGIGNTIYF,TGCGCCAGCAGCTTGGAAGCGACAGGGATTGGAAACACCATATATTTT,NA,TRBJ1-3,TRBD1,TRBV5-1
CASSYSTSYTQYF,TGTGCCAGCAGTTACTCTACTTCCTATACGCAGTATTTT,NA,TRBJ2-3,NA,TRBV6-2/TRBV6-3
CSARDWAGSPEKLFF,TGCAGTGCTAGAGATTGGGCAGGGAGTCCTGAAAAACTGTTTTTT,NA,TRBJ1-4,NA,TRBV20-1
CASSSGSGKTQYF,TGTGCCAGCAGCAGCGGGAGCGGGAAGACCCAGTACTTC,NA,TRBJ2-5,TRBD2,TRBV12-3/TRBV12-4
CASCPRTGGFYGYTF,TGTGCCAGCTGCCCCCGGACAGGGGGCTTCTATGGCTACACCTTC,NA,TRBJ1-2,TRBD1,TRBV3-1
CASSFSGRQGDTQYF,TGTGCCAGCAGCTTTAGCGGGAGGCAGGGGGATACGCAGTATTTT,few,TRBJ2-3,TRBD2,TRBV11-2
CASSLPLREQGAGNQPQHF,TGTGCCAGCAGCCTACCCTTACGGGAACAGGGCGCGGGCAATCAGCCCCAGCATTTT,NA,TRBJ1-5,NA,TRBV21-1
CASSLDTGGETQYF,TGTGCCAGCAGCTTAGATACAGGGGGGGAGACCCAGTACTTC,NA,TRBJ2-5,TRBD1,TRBV7-8
CASRWRVRGSNYGYTF,TGTGCCAGCAGATGGAGGGTTCGCGGTTCCAACTATGGCTACACCTTC,few,TRBJ1-2,NA,TRBV27